The entry that follows covers one T cell receptor (beta chain) sequence. Its antigen is unknown. The CDR3 covers 13 residues. Per germline, CDR1 MDHEN and CDR2 SYDVKM. V shed 6 bases and J shed 2 bases, with 11 bases lying between them. These data belong to a study of cytomegalovirus exposure and HLA in healthy donors. On the study more broadly: Of the donors genotyped, 398 in all, about 80% fell in the Caucasian-associated ancestry cluster. Study-wide results and caveats: For presence/absence analyses, sequencing depth was assumed to be roughly uniform across donors.

The PCR was carried out with 60 Vbeta primers and 13 Jbeta primers. Produced via immunoSEQ multiplex PCR; TCRdb's table is partial and in-frame only. The sample lists 100,000 to 150,000 clones, 75% to 85% occurring once. The TCR was taken from a female donor in good health and CMV-seropositive. The sample taken for sequencing was PBMCs. This chain joins TRBV28 and TRBJ2-7, with D perhaps matching TRBD2 (5 bases). CDR3 residues: CASRAGNPYEQYF. The CDR3 region has the DNA TGTGCCAGCAGGGCCGGGAACCCCTACGAGCAGTACTTC. Filled out from reference TRBV28 and TRBJ2-7, the complete variable domain reads DVKVTQSSRYLVKRTGEKVFLECVQDMDHENMFWYRQDPGLGLRLIYFSYDVKMKEKGDIPEGYSVSREKKERFSLILESASTNQTSMYLCASRAGNPYEQYFGPGTRLTVT.